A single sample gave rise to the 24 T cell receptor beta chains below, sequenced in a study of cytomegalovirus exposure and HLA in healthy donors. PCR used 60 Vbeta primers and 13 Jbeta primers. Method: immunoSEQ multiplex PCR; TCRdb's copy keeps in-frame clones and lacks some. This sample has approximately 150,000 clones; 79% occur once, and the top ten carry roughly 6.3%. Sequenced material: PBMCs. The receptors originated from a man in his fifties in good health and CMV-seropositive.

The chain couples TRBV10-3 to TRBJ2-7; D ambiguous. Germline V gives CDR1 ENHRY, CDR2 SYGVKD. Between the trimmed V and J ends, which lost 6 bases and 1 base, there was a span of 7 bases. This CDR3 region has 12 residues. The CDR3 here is CAIREQSYEQYF. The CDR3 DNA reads TGTGCCATCAGAGAACAGTCCTACGAGCAGTACTTC.

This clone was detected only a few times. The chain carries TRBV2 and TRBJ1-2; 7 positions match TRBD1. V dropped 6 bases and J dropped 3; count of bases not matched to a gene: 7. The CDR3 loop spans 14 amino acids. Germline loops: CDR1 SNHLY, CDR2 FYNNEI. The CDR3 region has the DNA TGTGCCAGCAGCCCCGGGACAGTCTACTATGGCTACACCTTC. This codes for CASSPGTVYYGYTF.

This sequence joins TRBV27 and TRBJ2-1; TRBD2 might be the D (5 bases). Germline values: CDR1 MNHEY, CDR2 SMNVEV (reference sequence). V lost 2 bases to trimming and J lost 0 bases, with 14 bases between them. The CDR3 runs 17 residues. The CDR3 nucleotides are TGTGCCAGCAGTTTAGCGGCTAGCCGAAGCTCCTACAATGAGCAGTTCTTC. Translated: CASSLAASRSSYNEQFF.

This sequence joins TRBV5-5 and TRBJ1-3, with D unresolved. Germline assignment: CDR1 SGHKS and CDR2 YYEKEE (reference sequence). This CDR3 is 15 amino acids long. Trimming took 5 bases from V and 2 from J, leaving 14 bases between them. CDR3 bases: TGTGCCAGCAGTAGAGAGGGATTTACTGGAAACACCATATATTTT. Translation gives CASSREGFTGNTIYF.

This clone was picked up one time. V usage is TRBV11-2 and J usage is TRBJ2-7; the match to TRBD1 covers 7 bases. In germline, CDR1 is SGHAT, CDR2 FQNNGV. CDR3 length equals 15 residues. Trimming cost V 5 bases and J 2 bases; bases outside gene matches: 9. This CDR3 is CASSPDRVVAYEQYF. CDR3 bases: TGTGCCAGCAGCCCCGACAGGGTCGTGGCCTACGAGCAGTACTTC.

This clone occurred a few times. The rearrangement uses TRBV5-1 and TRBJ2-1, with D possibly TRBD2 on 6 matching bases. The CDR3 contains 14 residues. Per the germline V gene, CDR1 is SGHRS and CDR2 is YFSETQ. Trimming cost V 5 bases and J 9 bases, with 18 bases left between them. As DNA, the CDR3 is TGCGCCAGCAGGGCCGGGACTCCGGGGCCTGAGCAGTTCTTC. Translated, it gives CASRAGTPGPEQFF. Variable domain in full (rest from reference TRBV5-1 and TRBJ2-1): KAGVTQTPRYLIKTRGQQVTLSCSPISGHRSVSWYQQTPGQGLQFLFEYFSETQRNKGNFPGRFSGRQFSNSRSEMNVSTLELGDSALYLCASRAGTPGPEQFFGPGTRLTVL.

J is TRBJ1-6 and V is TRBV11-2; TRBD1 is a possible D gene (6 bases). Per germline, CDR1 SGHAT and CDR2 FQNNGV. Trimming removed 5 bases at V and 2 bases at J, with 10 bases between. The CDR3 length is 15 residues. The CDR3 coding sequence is TGTGCCAGCAGCCCCCAGGGGACCTATAATTCACCCCTCCACTTT. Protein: CASSPQGTYNSPLHF.

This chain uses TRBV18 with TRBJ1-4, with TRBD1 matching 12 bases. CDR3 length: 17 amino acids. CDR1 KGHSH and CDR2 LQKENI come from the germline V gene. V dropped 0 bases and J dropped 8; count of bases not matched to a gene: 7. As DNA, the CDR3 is TGTGCCAGCTCACCACCGGGACAGGGGGCGCGGAACGAAAAACTGTTTTTT. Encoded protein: CASSPPGQGARNEKLFF. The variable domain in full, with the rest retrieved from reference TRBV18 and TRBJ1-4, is NAGVMQNPRHLVRRRGQEARLRCSPMKGHSHVYWYRQLPEEGLKFMVYLQKENIIDESGMPKERFSAEFPKEGPSILRIQQVVRGDSAAYFCASSPPGQGARNEKLFFGSGTQLSVL.

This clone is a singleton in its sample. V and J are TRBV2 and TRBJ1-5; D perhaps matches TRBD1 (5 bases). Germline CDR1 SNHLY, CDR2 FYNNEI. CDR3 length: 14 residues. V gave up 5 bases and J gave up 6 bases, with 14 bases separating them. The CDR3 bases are TGTGCCAGCAGTCCCGGACAAAGAAGTCAGCCCCAGCATTTT. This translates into CASSPGQRSQPQHF.

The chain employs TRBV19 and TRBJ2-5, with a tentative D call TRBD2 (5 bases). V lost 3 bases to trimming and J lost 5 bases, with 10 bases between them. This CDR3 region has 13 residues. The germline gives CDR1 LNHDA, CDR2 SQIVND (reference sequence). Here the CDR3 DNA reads TGTGCCAGTAGTATGGGGAGACGGGAGACCCAGTACTTC. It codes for CASSMGRRETQYF.

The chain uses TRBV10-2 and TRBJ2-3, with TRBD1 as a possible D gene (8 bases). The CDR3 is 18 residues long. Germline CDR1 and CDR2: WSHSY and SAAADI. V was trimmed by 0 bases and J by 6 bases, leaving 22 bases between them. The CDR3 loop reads CASSESQDRGGGLDTQYF. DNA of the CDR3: TGCGCCAGCAGTGAGTCCCAAGACAGGGGAGGGGGCCTGGATACGCAGTATTTT.

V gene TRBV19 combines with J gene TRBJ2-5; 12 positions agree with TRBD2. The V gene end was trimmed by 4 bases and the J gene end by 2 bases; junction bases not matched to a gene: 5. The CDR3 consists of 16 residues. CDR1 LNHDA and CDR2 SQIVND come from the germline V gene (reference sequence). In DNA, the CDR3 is TGTGCCAGTAGTAACTCCGGACTAGCGGGACAAGAGACCCAGTACTTC. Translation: CASSNSGLAGQETQYF.

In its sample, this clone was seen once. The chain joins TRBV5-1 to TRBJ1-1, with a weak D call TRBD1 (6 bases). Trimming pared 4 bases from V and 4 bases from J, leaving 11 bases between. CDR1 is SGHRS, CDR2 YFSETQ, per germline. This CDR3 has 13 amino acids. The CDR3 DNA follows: TGCGCCAGCAGCCAGGGGCAGGGCACTGAAGCTTTCTTT. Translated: CASSQGQGTEAFF.

CDR3 protein: CASSLGQLRYNEQFF. In DNA, the CDR3 is TGCGCCAGCAGCTTGGGACAGTTGAGGTACAATGAGCAGTTCTTC. The rearrangement links TRBV5-1 to TRBJ2-1, with a tentative D call TRBD1 (5 bases). This CDR3 comprises 15 residues. The V gene's germline CDR1 is SGHRS and CDR2 YFSETQ. V lost 0 bases and J lost 4, with 11 bases in between.

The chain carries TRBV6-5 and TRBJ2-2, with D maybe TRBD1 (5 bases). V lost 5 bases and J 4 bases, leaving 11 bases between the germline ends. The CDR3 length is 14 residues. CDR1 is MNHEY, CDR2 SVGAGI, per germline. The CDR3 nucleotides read TGTGCCAGCAGTCTGGGGCCAGGCACCGGGGAGCTGTTTTTT. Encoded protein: CASSLGPGTGELFF.

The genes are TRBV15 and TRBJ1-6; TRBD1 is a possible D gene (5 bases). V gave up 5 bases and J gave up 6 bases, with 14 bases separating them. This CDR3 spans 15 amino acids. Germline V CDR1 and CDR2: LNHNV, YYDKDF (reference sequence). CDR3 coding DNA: TGTGCCACCAGCCTTTCCGGCAGGGTTAATTCACCCCTCCACTTT. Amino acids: CATSLSGRVNSPLHF. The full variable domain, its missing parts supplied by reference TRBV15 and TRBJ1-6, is DAMVIQNPRYQVTQFGKPVTLSCSQTLNHNVMYWYQQKSSQAPKLLFHYYDKDFNNEADTPDNFQSRRPNTSFCFLDIRSPGLGDTAMYLCATSLSGRVNSPLHFGNGTRLTVT.

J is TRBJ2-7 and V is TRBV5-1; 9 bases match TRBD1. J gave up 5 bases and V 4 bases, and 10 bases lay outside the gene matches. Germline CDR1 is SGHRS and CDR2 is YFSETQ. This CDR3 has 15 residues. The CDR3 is CASSVQPGQGHEQYF. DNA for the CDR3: TGCGCCAGCAGCGTCCAACCGGGACAGGGACACGAGCAGTACTTC.

The CDR3 protein is CASSLDRVNTEAFF. CDR3 in DNA: TGCGCCAGCAGCTTGGACAGGGTGAACACTGAAGCTTTCTTT. The chain recombines TRBV5-1 with TRBJ1-1; a possible D gene is TRBD1 (6 bases). The V gene's germline CDR1 is SGHRS and CDR2 YFSETQ. The CDR3 totals 14 residues. Trimming stripped 0 bases from V and 0 bases from J, with 6 bases between.

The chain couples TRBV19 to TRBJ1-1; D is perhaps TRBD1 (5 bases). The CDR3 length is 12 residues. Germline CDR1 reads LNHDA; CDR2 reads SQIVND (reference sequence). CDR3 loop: CASRGRDTEAFF. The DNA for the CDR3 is TGTGCTTCGCGGGGGAGGGACACTGAAGCTTTCTTT.

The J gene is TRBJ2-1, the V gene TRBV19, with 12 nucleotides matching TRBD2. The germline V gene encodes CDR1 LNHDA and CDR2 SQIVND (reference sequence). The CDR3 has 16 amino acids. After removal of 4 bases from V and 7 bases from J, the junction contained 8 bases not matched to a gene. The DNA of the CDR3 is TGTGCCAGTAGTAAAGAGACTAGCGGGAGAAAAAATGAGCAGTTCTTC. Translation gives CASSKETSGRKNEQFF.

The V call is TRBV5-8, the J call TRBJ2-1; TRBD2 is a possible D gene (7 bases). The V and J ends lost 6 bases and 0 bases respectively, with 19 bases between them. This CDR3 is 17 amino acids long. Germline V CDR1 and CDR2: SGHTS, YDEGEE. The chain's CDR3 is CASNLPGGDHSYNEQFF. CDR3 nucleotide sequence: TGTGCCAGCAACCTCCCGGGGGGCGACCACTCCTACAATGAGCAGTTCTTC.

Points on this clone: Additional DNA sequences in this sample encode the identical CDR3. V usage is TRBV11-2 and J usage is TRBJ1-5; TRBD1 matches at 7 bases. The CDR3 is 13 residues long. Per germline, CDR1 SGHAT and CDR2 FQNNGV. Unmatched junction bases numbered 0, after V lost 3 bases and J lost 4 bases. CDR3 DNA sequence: TGTGCCAGCAGCTTGGGACAGAATCAGCCCCAGCATTTT. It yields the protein CASSLGQNQPQHF.

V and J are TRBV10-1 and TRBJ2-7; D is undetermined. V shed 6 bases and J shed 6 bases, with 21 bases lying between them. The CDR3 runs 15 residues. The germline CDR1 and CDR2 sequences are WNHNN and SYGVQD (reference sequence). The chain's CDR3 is CASRLIVFQSAEQYF. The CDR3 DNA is TGCGCCAGCAGGTTGATAGTTTTTCAGAGCGCCGAGCAGTACTTC.

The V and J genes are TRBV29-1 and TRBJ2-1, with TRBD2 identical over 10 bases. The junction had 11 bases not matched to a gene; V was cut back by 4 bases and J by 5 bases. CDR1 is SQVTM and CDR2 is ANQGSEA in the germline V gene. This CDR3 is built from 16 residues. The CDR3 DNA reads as TGCAGCGTTGTCGTTAGCGGGAGGAGGATGAACAATGAGCAGTTCTTC. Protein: CSVVVSGRRMNNEQFF.